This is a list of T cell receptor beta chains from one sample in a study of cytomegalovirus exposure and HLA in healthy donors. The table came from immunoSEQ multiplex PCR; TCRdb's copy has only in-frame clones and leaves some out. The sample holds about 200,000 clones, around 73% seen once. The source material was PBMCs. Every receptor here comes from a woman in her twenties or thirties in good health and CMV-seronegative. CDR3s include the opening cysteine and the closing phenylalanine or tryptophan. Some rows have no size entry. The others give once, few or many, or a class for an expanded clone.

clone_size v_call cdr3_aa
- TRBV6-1 CASSVSGPPTYF
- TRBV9 CASSARGGGPSLDTQYF
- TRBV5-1 CASRSPGGGRDYGYTF
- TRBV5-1 CASSYPASGGVNEQFF
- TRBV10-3 CAISRQGESTDTQYF
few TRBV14 CASSQDRNTEAFF
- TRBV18 CASSLRTGGDQPQHF
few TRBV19 CASSITGTASYEQYF
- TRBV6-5 CASWADGQTDTQYF
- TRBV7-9 CASSGPDINEQFF
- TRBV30 CAWKGFGTGEGYTF
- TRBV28 CASQGYRGTNTGELFF
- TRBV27 CASSFGLAYGYTF
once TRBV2 CASSPLQEHYGYTF
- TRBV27 CASSSSGTSYNEQFF
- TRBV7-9 CASSLGLAEAYEQYF
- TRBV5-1 CASSFGVDEQYF
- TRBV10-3 CAISDAGSYGYTF
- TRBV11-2 CASSPPDRPIPNTEAFF
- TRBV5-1 CASSLATSGPAYEQYF
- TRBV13 CASRIQGALSGNTIYF
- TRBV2 CASTKELALKGEQYF